These T cell receptor beta chains were read from a single sample in a study of T-cell memory formation after mild COVID-19. TCRdb re-analysed the 5' RACE reads in MiXCR, keeping a single row per CDR3 protein. This table has nearly 110,000 distinct CDR3 sequences, approximately 15% appearing once. Material: PBMCs or a T cell subset sorted from them (not recorded which). These receptor sequences come from an adult woman who had mild COVID-19 (a few samples of this study predate the infection). Cell type and time point are not known. Each CDR3 is given with its conserved first and last residue. Fields, in order: V gene, D gene, clone size, J gene, CDR3 DNA, CDR3 protein. A D gene is named only where the DNA matches it firmly. Some rows mark clone size as missing; the rest say once, few, many or name a class of expanded clone.

v_gene: TRBV13
d_gene: -
abundance: -
j_gene: TRBJ1-4
CDR3nt: TGTGCCAGCAGCTTAGGGACGGGGGAAAAACTGTTTTTT
CDR3aa: CASSLGTGEKLFF

v_gene: TRBV10-3
d_gene: -
abundance: -
j_gene: TRBJ2-1
CDR3nt: TGTGCCATCAGCGACCCCGACGTTACCTACAATGAGCAGTTCTTC
CDR3aa: CAISDPDVTYNEQFF

v_gene: TRBV12-3/TRBV12-4
d_gene: -
abundance: -
j_gene: TRBJ1-1
CDR3nt: TGTGCCAGCAGTTCCGGGATCGGGGACACTGAAGCTTTCTTT
CDR3aa: CASSSGIGDTEAFF

v_gene: TRBV7-9
d_gene: TRBD1
abundance: few
j_gene: TRBJ1-1
CDR3nt: TGTGCCAGCAGCTTAGGTGGGACAGCGAACACTGAAGCTTTCTTT
CDR3aa: CASSLGGTANTEAFF

v_gene: TRBV12-3/TRBV12-4
d_gene: -
abundance: few
j_gene: TRBJ1-4
CDR3nt: TGTGCCAGCAGTTTAGCGGGGGAAAAACTGTTTTTT
CDR3aa: CASSLAGEKLFF

v_gene: TRBV9
d_gene: -
abundance: -
j_gene: TRBJ1-3
CDR3nt: TGTGCCAGCAGCTTGGACGAGAGCTCTGGAAACACCATATATTTT
CDR3aa: CASSLDESSGNTIYF

v_gene: TRBV29-1
d_gene: -
abundance: few
j_gene: TRBJ1-2
CDR3nt: TGCAGCGCCCGGGACTTGGGGTATGGCTACACCTTC
CDR3aa: CSARDLGYGYTF

v_gene: TRBV5-1
d_gene: -
abundance: many
j_gene: TRBJ2-5
CDR3nt: TGCGCCAGCAGCTCCGTTTCCTGGCGGGAGACCCAGTACTTC
CDR3aa: CASSSVSWRETQYF

v_gene: TRBV12-3/TRBV12-4
d_gene: -
abundance: many
j_gene: TRBJ2-7
CDR3nt: TGTGCCAGCAGGACCCCAGGGGACGAGCAGTACTTC
CDR3aa: CASRTPGDEQYF

v_gene: TRBV28
d_gene: TRBD2
abundance: -
j_gene: TRBJ2-3
CDR3nt: TGTGCCAGCAGTTTAGGACTAGCGGGAGGCTCACAGGGAGCGGATACGCAGTATTTT
CDR3aa: CASSLGLAGGSQGADTQYF

v_gene: TRBV11-2
d_gene: -
abundance: few
j_gene: TRBJ1-2
CDR3nt: TGTGCCAGCAGCCCTGGGGTGGCCTCCCCCTATGGCTACACCTTC
CDR3aa: CASSPGVASPYGYTF

v_gene: TRBV7-2
d_gene: TRBD2
abundance: -
j_gene: TRBJ2-5
CDR3nt: TGTGCCAGCAGCTCCCGAGCGGGAGAATGGTACTTC
CDR3aa: CASSSRAGEWYF

v_gene: TRBV18
d_gene: -
abundance: -
j_gene: TRBJ2-1
CDR3nt: TGTGCCAGCTCACCGGGCAGATCAAGCTCCTACAATGAGCAGTTCTTC
CDR3aa: CASSPGRSSSYNEQFF

v_gene: TRBV25-1
d_gene: TRBD1
abundance: many
j_gene: TRBJ2-7
CDR3nt: TGTGCCAGCAGGGGACAGCCCGGGATTGACTCCTACGAGCAGTACTTC
CDR3aa: CASRGQPGIDSYEQYF

v_gene: TRBV19
d_gene: -
abundance: -
j_gene: TRBJ2-1
CDR3nt: TGTGCCGCCAGTTTGGGCATTGAGCAGTTATTC
CDR3aa: CAASLGIEQLF

v_gene: TRBV7-9
d_gene: -
abundance: -
j_gene: TRBJ2-3
CDR3nt: TGTGCCAGCAGCTTAGTACTTGACCCAGATACGCAGTATTTT
CDR3aa: CASSLVLDPDTQYF

v_gene: TRBV7-9
d_gene: TRBD2
abundance: few
j_gene: TRBJ2-1
CDR3nt: TGTGCCAGCAGCTCCGTTCTTCCGGGACTAGCGGTAACTTTAGGCAATGAGCAGTTCTTC
CDR3aa: CASSSVLPGLAVTLGNEQFF

v_gene: TRBV24-1
d_gene: TRBD2
abundance: -
j_gene: TRBJ2-1
CDR3nt: TGTGCCACCAGAAGAAGCGGGGGGGCTTTGGGTGAGCAGTTCTTC
CDR3aa: CATRRSGGALGEQFF

v_gene: TRBV7-6
d_gene: -
abundance: few
j_gene: TRBJ2-7
CDR3nt: TGTGCCAGCAGCTTAGCGTTAACTAGGGGCGATGAGCAGTACTTC
CDR3aa: CASSLALTRGDEQYF

v_gene: TRBV23-1
d_gene: TRBD2
abundance: -
j_gene: TRBJ2-5
CDR3nt: TGCACTCGCGGGAGCATTGGGGAGACCCAGTACTTC
CDR3aa: CTRGSIGETQYF

v_gene: TRBV7-6
d_gene: TRBD1
abundance: many
j_gene: TRBJ2-1
CDR3nt: TGTGCCAGCAGCCCCCACCTTTCAGAGACAGGGACCAATGAGCAGTTCTTC
CDR3aa: CASSPHLSETGTNEQFF

v_gene: TRBV5-1
d_gene: -
abundance: -
j_gene: TRBJ1-1
CDR3nt: TGCGCCAGCAGCTTTTATTTGTCCCGAGGGTTGATGAACACTGAAGCTTTCTTT
CDR3aa: CASSFYLSRGLMNTEAFF